This entry concerns a single T cell receptor beta chain. Its specific antigen is unknown. Within one base of it there is no much larger clone, and no base qualities were kept. The immunoSEQ Assay, a bias-controlled multiplex PCR, was used to amplify TCRbeta CDR3 regions from genomic DNA. The published analysis was carried out like this. Nucleated cell counts per sample were estimated from amplification of reference gene primers within the assay. To quantify the absolute abundance of each unique TCRbeta CDR3 rearrangement, sequence reads were collapsed and filtered. Productive Simpson clonality was computed per sample as the square root of Simpson's diversity index over productive rearrangements. This immuneACCESS table, as held by TCRdb, lists in-frame sequences with V and J called but not all clones. Of the missing ones, under half trace to an unresolved V gene in checked studies; the others have no known cause. D and trimming come from the DNA, and the V and J calls and clone size come from that table. The sample records 95,000 to 150,000 clones, 86% of which are singletons. The ten largest clones capture almost 4.5% of the sample.

From the cysteine up to the phenylalanine, the CDR3 has a length of 15 residues. The only DNA kept is the CDR3, 45 bases in frame from the first base. The germline V end is reduced by 4 bases and the J end by 6 bases; junction bases left unmatched: 9. The CDR1 and CDR2 encoded by the germline V gene are LGHNA and YSLEER. These data belong to a study of blood T cell repertoires in COVID-19 (TCRdb year 2020). At the level of the whole study: Samples covering the acute and convalescent phases of COVID-19 were provided by collaborators in the United States, Italy and Spain. Subjects who had been exposed to COVID-19, were actively infected with it, or had recovered from it provided the deeply sampled blood TCRbeta repertoires that made up the dataset. Where HLA class I and class II types were available, the types were taken from metadata supplied by the sample provider, not from assay-based typing. The sample metadata nearly always contained a de-identified subject ID, COVID-19 status, age in years and sex. The samples were drawn from the first 160 participants of the ongoing ImmuneRACE study and from 1,254 subjects provided by 6 global collaborators. The prospective study material was composed of cDNA or gDNA derived from T cells, B-cell-depleted T cells, or PBMCs. The repertoires were released in a freely available public database meant as a resource for research on the immune response to SARS-CoV-2.

Overall study results and their limits: The quantity of clinical and demographic metadata differed by source and by participant and was supplied without curation.

Each collaborating institution followed its own protocols to collect whole blood in K2EDTA tubes. For TCRbeta analysis, collaborators shipped samples in one of three forms: frozen whole blood, isolated PBMCs, or DNA extracted from either of those sample types. The specimen was peripheral blood. This clonotype originated in a man aged 35 to 55 with acute or convalescent COVID-19. The chain employs TRBV4-3 and TRBJ2-3; TRBD1 agrees with 8 junctional bases. This receptor carries the CDR3 CASSLGQGRLDTQYF. The nucleotide sequence reads TGCGCCAGCAGCCTTGGACAGGGAAGACTCGATACGCAGTATTTT.